The subject of this entry is one T cell receptor (beta chain). The antigen remains unidentified. This record comes from a study of T cell responses to AZD1222 COVID-19 vaccine. Overall study results and limits: Seropositivity was recorded at baseline in only a handful of AZD1222 recipients. Repertoires were collected only later (after the peak T cell response had occurred). Spike-specific TCR breadth and depth both grew after two AZD1222 doses.

The table came from immunoSEQ multiplex PCR; TCRdb's copy has only in-frame clones and leaves some out. The sample shows some 150,000 clones, roughly 88% of them seen only once. Germline V CDR1 and CDR2: LNHDA, SQIVND (reference sequence). V shed 6 bases, J shed 1 base, and the junction held 7 bases outside the gene matches. This CDR3 is built from 15 residues. The origin of this receptor is an adult who received the AZD1222 COVID-19 vaccine. The sample was peripheral blood, taken 28 days after the second AZD1222 dose. The chain combines TRBV19 with TRBJ2-7; 9 bases match TRBD1. The CDR3 here is CASSPRDRESYEQYF. CDR3 bases: TGTGCCAGTAGCCCCCGGGACAGGGAGTCCTACGAGCAGTACTTC.